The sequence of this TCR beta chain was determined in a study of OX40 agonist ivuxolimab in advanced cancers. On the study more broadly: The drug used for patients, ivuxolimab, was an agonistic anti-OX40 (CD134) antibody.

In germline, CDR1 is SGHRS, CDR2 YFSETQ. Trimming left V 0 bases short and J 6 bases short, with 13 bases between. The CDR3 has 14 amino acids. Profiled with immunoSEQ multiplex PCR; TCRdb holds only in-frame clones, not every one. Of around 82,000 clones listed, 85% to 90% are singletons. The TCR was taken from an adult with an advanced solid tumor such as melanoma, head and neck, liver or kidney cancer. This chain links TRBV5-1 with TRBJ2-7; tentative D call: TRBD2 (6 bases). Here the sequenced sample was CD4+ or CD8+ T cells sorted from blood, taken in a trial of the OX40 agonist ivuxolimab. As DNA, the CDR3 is TGCGCCAGCAGCTTGGGTACGGGAGAGGGCGAGCAGTACTTC. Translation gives CASSLGTGEGEQYF.